The 10 T cell receptor beta chains in this list originate from one sample, sequenced in a study of shared clonotypes between healthy human individuals. CD45RO-negative CD8 cells positively selected for CCR7 made up the naive population, which excluded terminally differentiated effector memory CD45RA+ cells. TCRdb keeps only in-frame clones here, not all; method: immunoSEQ multiplex PCR. The sample carries some 740,000 clones, over 90% recorded once. The source material was naive CD8+ T cells sorted from blood. The receptor source for this set is a man aged 25 to 45 in good health.

This chain uses TRBV4-1 with TRBJ2-7, with 8 bases that match TRBD2. The germline V gene encodes CDR1 MGHRA and CDR2 YSYEKL. Unmatched junction bases numbered 13, after V lost 1 base and J lost 2 bases. The CDR3 spans 18 residues. The CDR3 nucleotides are TGCGCCAGCAGCCAAGTACTTTCGGGAGGGCGTAACACCTACGAGCAGTACTTC. Translated: CASSQVLSGGRNTYEQYF.

CDR3 residues: CASSQVPGTSFGTQYF. CDR3 nucleotides: TGCGCCAGCAGCCAAGTTCCCGGGACTAGTTTTGGGACCCAGTACTTC. The chain recombines TRBV4-1 with TRBJ2-5, with 8 bases aligning to TRBD2. The V and J ends lost 1 base and 7 bases, in that order; junction bases with no gene match: 11. Germline lookup yields CDR1 MGHRA and CDR2 YSYEKL. CDR3 length: 16 residues.

The CDR3 here is CASFSGLASDTQYF. The CDR3 DNA reads as TGTGCCAGCTTTTCGGGGCTAGCAAGTGATACGCAGTATTTT. The rearrangement uses TRBV2 and TRBJ2-3; D is possibly TRBD1 or TRBD2 (5 bases each). Trimming removed 8 bases from V and 6 bases from J, with 18 bases in between. The CDR3 covers 14 residues. CDR1 is SNHLY, CDR2 FYNNEI, per germline.

This clone has a handful of counts. Here the CDR3 reads CASSPPTASYEQYF. In DNA, the CDR3 is TGTGCCAGCAGCCCCCCGACAGCCTCCTACGAGCAGTACTTC. V is TRBV7-9 and J is TRBJ2-7; a weak D match, TRBD1 (5 bases). Trimming removed 5 bases from V and 0 bases from J, with 11 bases in between. CDR3 length: 14 residues. The germline CDR1 and CDR2 sequences are SEHNR and FQNEAQ (reference sequence). The full variable domain, rest sourced from reference TRBV7-9 and TRBJ2-7, is DTGVSQNPRHKITKRGQNVTFRCDPISEHNRLYWYRQTLGQGPEFLTYFQNEAQLEKSRLLSDRFSAERPKGSFSTLEIQRTEQGDSAMYLCASSPPTASYEQYFGPGTRLTVT.

V is TRBV5-1 and J is TRBJ2-7; 8 nucleotides match TRBD2. The ends lost 2 bases at V and 4 bases at J; junction bases unmatched: 5. Germline V lookup: CDR1 SGHRS, CDR2 YFSETQ. This CDR3 is built from 14 residues. Here the CDR3 reads CASSFNSGTYEQYF. The CDR3 bases are TGCGCCAGCAGCTTCAATAGCGGGACATACGAGCAGTACTTC.

The chain combines TRBV28 with TRBJ2-3, with 13 bases that match TRBD2. Germline V gives CDR1 MDHEN, CDR2 SYDVKM. V lost 7 bases and J lost 4; bases outside the gene matches: 8. The CDR3 spans 16 residues. The CDR3 spells CASIRVLAGGSDTQYF. As DNA, the CDR3 is TGTGCCAGCATCCGAGTACTAGCGGGAGGGTCAGATACGCAGTATTTT.

The chain couples TRBV7-9 to TRBJ1-5; perhaps TRBD1 as D (6 bases). The CDR3 runs 14 residues. CDR1 is SEHNR and CDR2 is FQNEAQ in the germline V gene (reference sequence). Trimming pared 5 bases from V and 5 bases from J, leaving 13 bases between. As DNA, the CDR3 is TGTGCCAGCAGCCCGGACAGTCTTTATCAGCCCCAGCATTTT. It yields the protein CASSPDSLYQPQHF.

The J gene is TRBJ2-7, the V gene TRBV27; 7 bases agree with TRBD2. Germline CDR1 and CDR2: MNHEY and SMNVEV (reference sequence). CDR3 length: 16 residues. V trimming: 5 bases; J trimming: 6 bases; junction bases outside the gene matches: 16. This CDR3 is CASSPRGGRDGGEQYF. DNA of the CDR3: TGTGCCAGCAGTCCACGCGGTGGGAGGGATGGGGGCGAGCAGTACTTC.

The V and J genes are TRBV13 and TRBJ2-1, with 7 bases matching TRBD2. The CDR3 contains 14 residues. Germline lookup yields CDR1 PRHDT and CDR2 FYEKMQ (reference sequence). After removal of 2 bases from V and 7 bases from J, the junction contained 5 bases not matched to a gene. CDR3 sequence: CASSLRNSGNEQFF. The CDR3 DNA follows: TGTGCCAGCAGCTTACGAAATAGCGGGAATGAGCAGTTCTTC.

V gene TRBV4-1 combines with J gene TRBJ2-1, with D possibly being TRBD1 (5 bases). The CDR3 is made up of 15 amino acids. Trimming took off 0 bases at V and 10 bases at J, with 16 bases between the two ends. The germline V gene encodes CDR1 MGHRA and CDR2 YSYEKL. The chain's CDR3 is CASSQDTDPYREQFF. In DNA, the CDR3 is TGCGCCAGCAGCCAAGATACAGACCCTTACAGGGAGCAGTTCTTC.